Described below is a single T cell receptor beta chain sequence and its context. What it binds is unknown. cDNA carried unique molecular identifiers, and a universal primer site was added by template switching. One entry per CDR3 protein results from TCRdb running MiXCR on the 5' RACE reads. The data show hundreds of thousands of distinct CDR3 sequences, 9% to 15% seen once. The source of the sample is a study of identical twins. Study-wide results and caveats: A cross-sectional statistical analysis, not follow-up of the same donors, supported the conclusions. For zero-insertion analyses, partial confounding could come from invariant MAIT and iNKT cells.

In germline, CDR1 is MGHDK, CDR2 SYGVNS. CDR3 size: 15 residues. V shed 6 bases, J shed 7 bases, and the junction held 12 bases outside the gene matches. These data also featured in a second study, about yellow fever vaccine responses in identical twins.

The chain joins TRBV25-1 to TRBJ2-3; TRBD2 matches 8 bases. The TCR was taken from a woman in her late teens or twenties in good health. The specimen was CD8+ T cells sorted from blood. Written as DNA, the CDR3 is TGTGCCAGCAGCACCGCCGGGACTAGGGCAAATACGCAGTATTTT. It specifies CASSTAGTRANTQYF.